Following are 19 T cell receptor beta chains from one sample sequenced in a study of shared clonotypes between healthy human individuals. Profiled with immunoSEQ multiplex PCR; TCRdb holds only in-frame clones, not every one. Of some 2.4 million clones listed, roughly 93% were seen once; the top ten hold about 0.38%. Sequencing was performed on naive CD4+ T cells from PBMCs. Subset denoted: CD45RA+ positively selected. These receptors all stem from a man between 18 and 35 years old in good health. Some clones in this sample may be carry-over from other donors' samples.

This clone was seen only once. The chain links TRBV28 to TRBJ1-4; no reliable D call. The CDR3 length is 14 residues. Trimming removed 3 bases from V and 4 bases from J, with 9 bases in between. Germline values: CDR1 MDHEN, CDR2 SYDVKM. CDR3 coding DNA: TGTGCCAGCAGTTTGCACGGTTTTAATGAAAAACTGTTTTTT. Residues: CASSLHGFNEKLFF.

The V call is TRBV11-3, the J call TRBJ2-7, with D perhaps matching TRBD1 (6 bases). The length of the CDR3 is 14 residues. Germline V gene lookup returns CDR1 SGHNT and CDR2 YENEEA. V dropped 7 bases and J dropped 0 bases, with 13 bases sitting between them. The CDR3 DNA reads TGTGCCAGCAAACGGACAGCCAACTCCTACGAGCAGTACTTC. Translated, it gives CASKRTANSYEQYF. Based on the CDR3 plus reference TRBV11-3 and TRBJ2-7, the full variable domain is EAGVVQSPRYKIIEKKQPVAFWCNPISGHNTLYWYLQNLGQGPELLIRYENEEAVDDSQLPKDRFSAERLKGVDSTLKIQPAELGDSAVYLCASKRTANSYEQYFGPGTRLTVT.

V is TRBV11-1 and J is TRBJ1-5, with TRBD1 as a possible D gene (6 bases). Trimming cost V 2 bases and J 5 bases, with 13 bases left between them. The germline V gene has CDR1 SGHAT and CDR2 FQDESV (reference sequence). The CDR3 runs 15 residues. The CDR3 DNA sequence: TGTGCCAGCAGCTTAACTGGGGGGGCCGATCAGCCCCAGCATTTT. Translated: CASSLTGGADQPQHF.

This clone was found once. Different DNA sequences within this sample yield the same CDR3. The CDR3 sequence: CASSLRDSGNTIYF. The CDR3 DNA follows: TGTGCCAGCAGCTTACGGGACTCTGGAAACACCATATATTTT. V and J are TRBV7-2 and TRBJ1-3; no clear D gene. The CDR3 is 14 residues long. Trimming took 2 bases from V and 0 from J, leaving 5 bases between them. The germline V gene encodes CDR1 SGHTA and CDR2 FQGNSA.

The V and J genes are TRBV27 and TRBJ2-1; D perhaps matches TRBD1 (7 bases). The CDR3 runs to 15 residues. From germline, CDR1 is MNHEY and CDR2 SMNVEV (reference sequence). Trimming pared 6 bases from V and 4 bases from J, leaving 16 bases between. CDR3 protein: CASRRKTGTYNEQFF. The CDR3 region has the DNA TGTGCCAGCAGACGAAAGACAGGGACTTACAATGAGCAGTTCTTC.

The chain is built from TRBV20-1 and TRBJ1-1; no clear D gene. The CDR3 consists of 9 residues. Trimming took off 3 bases at V and 14 bases at J, with 10 bases between the two ends. Germline CDR1 reads DFQATT; CDR2 reads SNEGSKA (reference sequence). The CDR3 loop is CSASGRLFF. The DNA for the CDR3 is TGCAGTGCTAGCGGACGGCTCTTCTTT.

The J gene is TRBJ2-7, the V gene TRBV19; 8 bases are shared with TRBD1. Germline assignment: CDR1 LNHDA and CDR2 SQIVND (reference sequence). V lost 5 bases to trimming and J lost 3 bases; unmatched junction nucleotides: 9. The CDR3 has 15 residues. In nucleotides, the CDR3 is TGTGCCAGTAGTTCCGGACAGGGCCAAGTCTACGAGCAGTACTTC. Translation: CASSSGQGQVYEQYF. The full variable domain, with the rest looked up from reference TRBV19 and TRBJ2-7, is DGGITQSPKYLFRKEGQNVTLSCEQNLNHDAMYWYRQDPGQGLRLIYYSQIVNDFQKGDIAEGYSVSREKKESFPLTVTSAQKNPTAFYLCASSSGQGQVYEQYFGPGTRLTVT.

Details on this clone: In the same sample, other DNA sequences code for this CDR3. The chain couples TRBV27 to TRBJ1-4; D remains ambiguous. Trimming cost V 5 bases and J 3 bases, with 10 bases left between them. The CDR3 length is 14 residues. Germline values: CDR1 MNHEY, CDR2 SMNVEV (reference sequence). CDR3 protein: CASSLWGSNEKLFF. In nucleotides, the CDR3 is TGTGCCAGCAGTCTTTGGGGTTCTAATGAAAAACTGTTTTTT. Full variable domain (rest looked up from reference TRBV27 and TRBJ1-4): EAQVTQNPRYLITVTGKKLTVTCSQNMNHEYMSWYRQDPGLGLRQIYYSMNVEVTDKGDVPEGYKVSRKEKRNFPLILESPSPNQTSLYFCASSLWGSNEKLFFGSGTQLSVL.

Here the CDR3 reads CASSIPRDRGRETQYF. The DNA of the CDR3 is TGTGCCAGTAGTATTCCCCGGGACAGGGGGCGAGAGACCCAGTACTTC. V is TRBV19 and J is TRBJ2-5; 12 bases match TRBD1. The CDR3 contains 16 residues. J was trimmed by 4 bases and V by 3 bases; bases with no gene match: 6. The V gene's germline CDR1 is LNHDA and CDR2 SQIVND (reference sequence).

This chain connects TRBV18 to TRBJ1-2, with no clear D. The CDR3 contains 14 residues. From germline, CDR1 is KGHSH and CDR2 LQKENI. Trimming shortened V by 3 bases and J by 2 bases, and 10 bases separated the two germline ends. The CDR3 DNA reads as TGTGCCAGCTCACCGTCTTCGCAGAACTATGGCTACACCTTC. Translation: CASSPSSQNYGYTF.

V gene TRBV7-3 combines with J gene TRBJ2-5, with TRBD2 matching 7 bases. With V trimmed by 5 bases and J by 1 base, 13 bases remained unmatched. The CDR3 loop spans 17 amino acids. Germline-derived CDR1 and CDR2 are SGHTA and FQGTGA. CDR3 sequence reads: CASSPGGSSTIQETQYF. The CDR3 DNA reads as TGTGCCAGCAGCCCCGGCGGGAGCAGTACCATCCAAGAGACCCAGTACTTC.

V usage is TRBV30 and J usage is TRBJ2-3; 7 bases align to TRBD2. The CDR3 is 15 residues long. Losses at the gene ends were 3 bases for V and 3 bases for J; bases not matched to a gene: 9. Per the germline V gene, CDR1 is GTSNPN and CDR2 is SVGIG (reference sequence). This CDR3 is CAWRTGLAVTDTQYF. CDR3 coding DNA: TGTGCCTGGAGGACGGGGCTAGCGGTGACAGATACGCAGTATTTT.

The gene calls are TRBV4-1 and TRBJ2-2; possible D gene TRBD1, 6 bases. Trimming cost V 0 bases and J 3 bases, with 8 bases left between them. This CDR3 comprises 15 residues. Germline CDR1 and CDR2: MGHRA and YSYEKL. The CDR3, as DNA: TGCGCCAGCAGCCAAGATCCAGGGGACACCGGGGAGCTGTTTTTT. Encoded protein: CASSQDPGDTGELFF.

V usage is TRBV4-3 and J usage is TRBJ1-2; D is ambiguous. Trimming took 0 bases from V and 6 from J, leaving 17 bases between them. Germline V gene data show CDR1 as LGHNA and CDR2 as YSLEER. This CDR3 region has 16 residues. The CDR3 DNA is TGCGCCAGCAGCCAAGACTGGGGTTCCCCTCCTGATGGCTACACCTTC. Translating it yields CASSQDWGSPPDGYTF.

The gene calls are TRBV29-1 and TRBJ1-5; D ambiguous. Trimming stripped 7 bases from V and 0 bases from J, with 10 bases between. The CDR3 extends over 13 amino acids. Germline V gene lookup returns CDR1 SQVTM and CDR2 ANQGSEA. The CDR3 sequence is CSAADYSNQPQHF. The CDR3 DNA is TGCAGCGCGGCAGACTATAGCAATCAGCCCCAGCATTTT.

This chain links TRBV7-2 with TRBJ2-6; D is perhaps TRBD2 (5 bases). V was trimmed by 6 bases and J by 0 bases, leaving 6 bases between them. The CDR3 is made up of 14 amino acids. Germline V lookup: CDR1 SGHTA, CDR2 FQGNSA. This CDR3 is CASRGSSGANVLTF. CDR3 bases: TGTGCCAGCAGAGGGAGCTCTGGGGCCAACGTCCTGACTTTC.

V usage is TRBV7-9 and J usage is TRBJ2-2; no definite D call. Trimming removed 1 base from V and 0 bases from J, with 9 bases in between. The CDR3 length is 16 residues. The germline V gene has CDR1 SEHNR and CDR2 FQNEAQ (reference sequence). CDR3 coding DNA: TGTGCCAGCAGCTTAGTAAGGCCTACGAACACCGGGGAGCTGTTTTTT. It specifies CASSLVRPTNTGELFF.

As for this clone: This specimen includes other DNA sequences encoding the same CDR3. This sequence joins TRBV5-1 and TRBJ2-3; TRBD2 matches 7 bases. The CDR3 loop spans 15 amino acids. Germline CDR1 SGHRS, CDR2 YFSETQ. V lost 1 base and J lost 2; bases outside the gene matches: 4. The CDR3 bases are TGCGCCAGCAGCTTGTCGGCGGGAGCCACAGATACGCAGTATTTT. This encodes CASSLSAGATDTQYF.

This clone has just one count. The chain couples TRBV6-6 to TRBJ2-1; 7 bases are shared with TRBD1. Germline trimming cut 5 bases from V and 0 bases from J; bases unmatched to any gene: 1. Per germline, CDR1 MNHNY and CDR2 SVGAGI (reference sequence). The CDR3 is 14 residues long. The CDR3 here is CASSGDSSYNEQFF. Written as DNA, the CDR3 is TGTGCCAGCAGTGGGGACAGCTCCTACAATGAGCAGTTCTTC.